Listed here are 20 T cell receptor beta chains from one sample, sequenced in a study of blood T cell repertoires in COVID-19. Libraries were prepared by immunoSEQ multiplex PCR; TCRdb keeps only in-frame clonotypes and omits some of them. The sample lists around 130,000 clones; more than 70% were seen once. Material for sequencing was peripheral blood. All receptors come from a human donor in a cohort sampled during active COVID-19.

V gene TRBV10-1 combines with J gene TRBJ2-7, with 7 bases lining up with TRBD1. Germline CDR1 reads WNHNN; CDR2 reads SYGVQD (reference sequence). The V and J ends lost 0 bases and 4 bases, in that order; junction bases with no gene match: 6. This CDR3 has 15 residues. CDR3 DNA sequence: TGCGCCAGCAGTGAGTCGAACAGGGGAGAGTACGAGCAGTACTTC. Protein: CASSESNRGEYEQYF.

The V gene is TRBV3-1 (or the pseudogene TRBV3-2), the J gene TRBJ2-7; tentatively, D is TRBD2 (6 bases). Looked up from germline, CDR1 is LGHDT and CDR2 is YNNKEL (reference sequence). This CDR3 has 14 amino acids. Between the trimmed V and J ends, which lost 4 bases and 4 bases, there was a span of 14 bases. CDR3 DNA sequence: TGTGCCAGCAGCCCCTACGGGGGTGGGTACGAGCAGTACTTC. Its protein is CASSPYGGGYEQYF.

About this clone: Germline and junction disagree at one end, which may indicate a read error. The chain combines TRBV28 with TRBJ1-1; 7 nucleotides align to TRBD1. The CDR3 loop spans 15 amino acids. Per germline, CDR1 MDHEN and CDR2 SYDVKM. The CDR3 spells CASSLRAGQVPEALF. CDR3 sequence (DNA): TGTGCCAGCAGTTTAAGGGCTGGACAGGTGCCTGAAGCTCTCTTT.

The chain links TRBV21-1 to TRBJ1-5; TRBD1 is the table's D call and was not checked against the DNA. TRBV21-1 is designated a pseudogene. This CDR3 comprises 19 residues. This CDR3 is CASSKGWTGAPHSNQPQHF. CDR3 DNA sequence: TGTGCCAGCAGCAAAGGGTGGACAGGGGCCCCCCATAGCAATCAGCCCCAGCATTTT.

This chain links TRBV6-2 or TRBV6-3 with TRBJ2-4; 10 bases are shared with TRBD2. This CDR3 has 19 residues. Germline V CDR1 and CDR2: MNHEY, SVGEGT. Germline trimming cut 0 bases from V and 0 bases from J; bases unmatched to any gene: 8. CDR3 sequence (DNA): TGTGCCAGCAGTTACTCGGCTAGCGGGGGCCCGTTAGCCAAAAACATTCAGTACTTC. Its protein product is CASSYSASGGPLAKNIQYF.

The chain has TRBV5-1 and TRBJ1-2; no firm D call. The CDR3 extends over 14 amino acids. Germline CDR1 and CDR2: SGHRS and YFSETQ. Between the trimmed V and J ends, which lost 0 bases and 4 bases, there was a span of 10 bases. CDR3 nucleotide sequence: TGCGCCAGCAGCTTGGTGGGCAGTTCCTATGGCTACACCTTC. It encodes CASSLVGSSYGYTF. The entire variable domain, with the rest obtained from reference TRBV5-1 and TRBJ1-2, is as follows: KAGVTQTPRYLIKTRGQQVTLSCSPISGHRSVSWYQQTPGQGLQFLFEYFSETQRNKGNFPGRFSGRQFSNSRSEMNVSTLELGDSALYLCASSLVGSSYGYTFGSGTRLTVV.

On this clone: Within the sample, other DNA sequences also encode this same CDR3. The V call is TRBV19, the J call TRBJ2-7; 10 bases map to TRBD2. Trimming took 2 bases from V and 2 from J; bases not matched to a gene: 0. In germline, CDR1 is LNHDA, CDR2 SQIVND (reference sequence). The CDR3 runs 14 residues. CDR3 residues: CASSILAGAYEQYF. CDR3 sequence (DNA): TGTGCCAGTAGTATACTAGCGGGAGCCTACGAGCAGTACTTC.

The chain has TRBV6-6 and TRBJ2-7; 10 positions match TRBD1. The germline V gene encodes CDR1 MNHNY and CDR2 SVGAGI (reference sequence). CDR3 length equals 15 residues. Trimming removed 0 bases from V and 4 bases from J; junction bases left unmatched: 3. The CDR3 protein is CASSYSRDRGYEQYF. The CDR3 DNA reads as TGTGCCAGCAGTTACTCGAGGGACAGGGGATACGAGCAGTACTTC.

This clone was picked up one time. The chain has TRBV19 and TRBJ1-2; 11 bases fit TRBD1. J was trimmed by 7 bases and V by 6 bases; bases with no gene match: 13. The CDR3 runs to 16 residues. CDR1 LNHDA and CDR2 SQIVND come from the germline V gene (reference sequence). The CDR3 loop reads CASRTGGQGGRSGYTF. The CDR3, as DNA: TGTGCCAGTAGGACGGGGGGACAGGGGGGCCGCAGTGGCTACACCTTC.

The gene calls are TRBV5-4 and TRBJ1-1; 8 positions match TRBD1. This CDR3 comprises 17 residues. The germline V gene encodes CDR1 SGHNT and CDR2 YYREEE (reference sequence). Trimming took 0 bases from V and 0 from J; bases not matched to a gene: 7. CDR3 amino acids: CASSLETGVLLNTEAFF. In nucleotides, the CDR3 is TGTGCCAGCAGCTTGGAGACAGGGGTCCTCCTGAACACTGAAGCTTTCTTT.

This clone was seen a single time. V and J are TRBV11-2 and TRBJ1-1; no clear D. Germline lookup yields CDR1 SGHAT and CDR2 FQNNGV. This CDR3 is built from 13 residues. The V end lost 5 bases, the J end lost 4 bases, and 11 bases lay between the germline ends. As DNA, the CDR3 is TGTGCCAGCAGCACCCGCAGCGGCACTGAAGCTTTCTTT. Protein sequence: CASSTRSGTEAFF.

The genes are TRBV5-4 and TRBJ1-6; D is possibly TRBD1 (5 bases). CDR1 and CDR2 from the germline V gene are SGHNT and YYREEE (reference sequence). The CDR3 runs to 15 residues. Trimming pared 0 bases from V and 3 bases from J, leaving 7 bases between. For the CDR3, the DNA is TGTGCCAGCAGCTTGGACAGGCTCTATAATTCACCCCTCCACTTT. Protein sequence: CASSLDRLYNSPLHF.

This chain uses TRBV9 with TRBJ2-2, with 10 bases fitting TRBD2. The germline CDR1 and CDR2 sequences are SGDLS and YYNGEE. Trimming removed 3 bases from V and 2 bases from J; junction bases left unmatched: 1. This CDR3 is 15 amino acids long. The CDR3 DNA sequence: TGTGCCAGCAGCGCTAGCGGGGGAAACACCGGGGAGCTGTTTTTT. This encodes CASSASGGNTGELFF.

CDR3 bases: TGTGCCAGCAGTTACGGCCAGGGCCCTGAAGCTTTCTTT. Translated: CASSYGQGPEAFF. The gene calls are TRBV6-5 and TRBJ1-1; possible D gene TRBD1, 5 bases. Trimming cost V 2 bases and J 6 bases, with 10 bases left between them. The CDR3 extends over 13 amino acids. Germline CDR1 and CDR2: MNHEY and SVGAGI.

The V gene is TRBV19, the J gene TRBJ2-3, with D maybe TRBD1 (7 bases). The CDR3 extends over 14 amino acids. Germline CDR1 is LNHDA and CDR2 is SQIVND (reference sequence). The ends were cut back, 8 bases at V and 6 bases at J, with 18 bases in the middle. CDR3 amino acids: CASSRGGLADTQYF. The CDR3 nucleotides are TGTGCCAGTTCCCGAGGGGGCCTAGCGGATACGCAGTATTTT.

The CDR3 sequence is CSDRDYGYTF. The CDR3 DNA follows: TGCAGTGACAGGGATTATGGCTACACCTTC. This chain joins TRBV20-1 and TRBJ1-2, with D possibly matching TRBD1 (6 bases). Germline loops: CDR1 DFQATT, CDR2 SNEGSKA (reference sequence). The length of the CDR3 is 10 residues. The V end lost 7 bases, the J end lost 5 bases, and 8 bases lay between the germline ends.

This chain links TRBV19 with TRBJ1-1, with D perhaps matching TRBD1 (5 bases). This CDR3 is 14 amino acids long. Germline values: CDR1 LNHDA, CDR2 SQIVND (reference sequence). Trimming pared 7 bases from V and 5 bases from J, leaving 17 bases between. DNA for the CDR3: TGTGCCAGTACGAAAGGGACTCTAGAAACTGAAGCTTTCTTT. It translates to CASTKGTLETEAFF.

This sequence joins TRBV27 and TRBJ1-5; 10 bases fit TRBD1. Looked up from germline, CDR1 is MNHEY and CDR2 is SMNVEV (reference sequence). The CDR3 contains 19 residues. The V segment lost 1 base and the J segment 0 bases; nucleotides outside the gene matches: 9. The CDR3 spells CASSLYGQGDPYSNQPQHF. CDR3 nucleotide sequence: TGTGCCAGCAGTTTATATGGACAGGGGGACCCGTATAGCAATCAGCCCCAGCATTTT.

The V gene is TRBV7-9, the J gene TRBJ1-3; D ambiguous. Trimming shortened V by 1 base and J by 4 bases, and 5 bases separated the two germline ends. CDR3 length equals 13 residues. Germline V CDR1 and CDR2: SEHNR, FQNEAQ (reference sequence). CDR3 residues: CASSLVAGNTIYF. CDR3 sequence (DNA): TGTGCCAGCAGCTTAGTCGCGGGAAACACCATATATTTT.

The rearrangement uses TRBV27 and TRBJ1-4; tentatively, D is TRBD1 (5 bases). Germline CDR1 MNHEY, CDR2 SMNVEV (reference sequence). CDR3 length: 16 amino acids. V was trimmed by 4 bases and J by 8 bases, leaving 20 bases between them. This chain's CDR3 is CASSSPWDGGEEKLFF. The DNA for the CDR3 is TGTGCCAGCAGTTCGCCCTGGGACGGAGGGGAGGAAAAACTGTTTTTT.